Presented here are 28 T cell receptor beta chains from one specimen sequenced in a study of cytomegalovirus exposure and HLA in healthy donors. Primers: 60 Vbeta forward and 13 Jbeta reverse. Sequencing was performed with immunoSEQ multiplex PCR; in TCRdb, only in-frame clones are kept and a portion is missing. The sample lists roughly 67,000 clones; over 70% were seen once. The sample taken for sequencing was PBMCs. Receptors originate from a man between 60 and 75 years old in good health and CMV-seropositive.

The CDR3 spells CASHSRGRTSYEQYF. CDR3 DNA: TGTGCCAGCCACTCCAGGGGCAGAACAAGCTACGAGCAGTACTTC. The J gene is TRBJ2-7, the V gene TRBV6-1, with D perhaps TRBD1 (6 bases). CDR3 size: 15 residues. With 8 bases removed from V and 3 bases from J, the gap between germline ends came to 20 bases. Germline V lookup: CDR1 MNHNS, CDR2 SASEGT.

The chain recombines TRBV5-1 with TRBJ2-3, with 8 nucleotides matching TRBD1. V trimming: 4 bases; J trimming: 0 bases; junction bases outside the gene matches: 7. This CDR3 is 16 amino acids long. Germline loops: CDR1 SGHRS, CDR2 YFSETQ. The CDR3 spells CASSLSRTGSTDTQYF. The CDR3 DNA reads TGCGCCAGCAGCCTGAGTAGGACAGGGAGCACAGATACGCAGTATTTT.

This clone is termed medium-sized (0.01 to 0.1%). The chain combines TRBV10-3 with TRBJ1-5; D is unclear. Trimming shortened V by 7 bases and J by 4 bases, and 11 bases separated the two germline ends. The CDR3 length is 13 residues. CDR1 is ENHRY, CDR2 SYGVKD, per germline. CDR3 in DNA: TGTGCCATCACCCCCCAGGCTAATCAGCCCCAGCATTTT. Translation gives CAITPQANQPQHF.

In the case of this clone: Its ends do not fully match the called genes, so a read error is possible. The chain recombines TRBV4-1 with TRBJ1-5; D unresolved. CDR1 and CDR2 from the germline V gene are MGHRA and YSYEKL. CDR3 length: 15 amino acids. In nucleotides, the CDR3 is TGCGCCAGCAGCCAAGACTGGCAGTCAGTTCAGTCCCAGCATTTT. Amino acids: CASSQDWQSVQSQHF.

This rearrangement joins TRBV29-1 to TRBJ2-7; D might be TRBD1 (6 bases). There are 13 residues in the CDR3. The germline CDR1 and CDR2 sequences are SQVTM and ANQGSEA. V lost 4 bases and J 2 bases, leaving 12 bases between the germline ends. The CDR3 DNA reads TGCAGCGTTGTACCCCAGGGGACCTACGAGCAGTACTTC. Translating gives CSVVPQGTYEQYF.

This clone was found a few times. The sample contains more than one DNA sequence encoding this CDR3. The J gene is TRBJ2-7, the V gene TRBV19, with 11 positions matching TRBD1. The CDR3 runs to 16 residues. With V trimmed by 5 bases and J by 4 bases, 10 bases remained unmatched. Germline assignment: CDR1 LNHDA and CDR2 SQIVND (reference sequence). The CDR3 nucleotides are TGTGCCAGTAGTCCAACCTCCGGGACAGGGGGGTACGAGCAGTACTTC. Translating it yields CASSPTSGTGGYEQYF.

The V gene is TRBV19, the J gene TRBJ2-2; TRBD2 aligns across 7 bases. Germline CDR1 and CDR2: LNHDA and SQIVND (reference sequence). Unmatched junction bases numbered 2, after V lost 3 bases and J lost 1 base. The CDR3 spans 15 residues. CDR3 region: CASSMGGLNTGELFF. Here the CDR3 DNA reads TGTGCCAGTAGTATGGGGGGGTTGAACACCGGGGAGCTGTTTTTT.

This clone has more than one count but fewer than ten. V usage is TRBV13 and J usage is TRBJ1-5; D gene uncertain. V was cut by 4 bases and J by 7 bases, with 8 bases left in between. The germline CDR1 and CDR2 sequences are PRHDT and FYEKMQ (reference sequence). The CDR3 has 12 residues. The CDR3 sequence: CASSSSGQPQHF. The CDR3 DNA follows: TGTGCCAGCAGCTCCTCGGGACAGCCCCAGCATTTT.

The CDR3 loop reads CASSVTSGSSGEQFF. The CDR3 region has the DNA TGCGCCAGCAGCGTGACTAGCGGGAGTTCCGGTGAGCAGTTCTTC. The V call is TRBV5-1, the J call TRBJ2-1; 12 bases fit TRBD2. With V trimmed by 4 bases and J by 9 bases, 8 bases remained unmatched. CDR1 and CDR2 from the germline V gene are SGHRS and YFSETQ. The CDR3 is 15 amino acids.

This clone was found a few times. V is TRBV29-1 and J is TRBJ2-7, with 14 bases aligning to TRBD2. The CDR3 sequence is 16 residues long. After removal of 6 bases from V and 2 bases from J, the junction contained 9 bases not matched to a gene. The V gene's germline CDR1 is SQVTM and CDR2 ANQGSEA. The CDR3 sequence: CSVVGTSGSPTYEQYF. The DNA for the CDR3 is TGCAGCGTGGTAGGGACTAGCGGGAGTCCTACCTACGAGCAGTACTTC.

This clone has just a few counts. The genes are TRBV6-1 and TRBJ1-2; D not resolved. Germline V gene sequence: CDR1 MNHNS, CDR2 SASEGT. Trimming cost V 3 bases and J 2 bases, with 10 bases left between them. The CDR3 has 14 amino acids. CDR3 sequence reads: CASSDVYLNYGYTF. The CDR3 DNA reads TGTGCCAGCAGTGACGTGTACCTAAACTATGGCTACACCTTC.

The DNA for the CDR3 is TGTGCCAGCAGCTTGGATTGGGGGGGGCCCTACGAGCAGTACTTC. Protein: CASSLDWGGPYEQYF. This chain connects TRBV5-4 to TRBJ2-7; maybe TRBD2 (7 bases). The CDR3 covers 15 residues. V was trimmed by 0 bases and J by 2 bases, leaving 12 bases between them. Germline CDR1 and CDR2: SGHNT and YYREEE (reference sequence).

The chain couples TRBV25-1 to TRBJ2-7; 9 nucleotides match TRBD1. V lost 2 bases, J lost 2 bases, and 4 bases stayed unmatched. The CDR3 has 15 amino acids. Per the germline V gene, CDR1 is MGHDK and CDR2 is SYGVNS. Written as DNA, the CDR3 is TGTGCCAGCAGTGAAGTTGGACAGGGGACCTACGAGCAGTACTTC. Translating it yields CASSEVGQGTYEQYF.

This chain uses TRBV2 with TRBJ2-2; no clear D gene. Per germline, CDR1 SNHLY and CDR2 FYNNEI. The CDR3 covers 14 residues. The V gene lost 5 bases and the J gene lost 8 bases, with 15 bases spanning the gap. This CDR3 is CASSTGSPGGELFF. The CDR3 DNA reads as TGTGCCAGCAGTACCGGGTCCCCCGGAGGGGAGCTGTTTTTT.

This clone was counted between two and nine times. The chain carries TRBV19 and TRBJ1-1; D is perhaps TRBD1 (5 bases). V gave up 8 bases and J gave up 5 bases, with 21 bases separating them. Germline values: CDR1 LNHDA, CDR2 SQIVND (reference sequence). CDR3 length equals 15 residues. CDR3 coding DNA: TGTGCCAGTCTCTCCCCCCAGGGATTGGGAACTGAAGCTTTCTTT. Residues: CASLSPQGLGTEAFF.

The genes are TRBV19 and TRBJ1-1; TRBD1 aligns across 8 bases. The ends lost 10 bases at V and 6 bases at J; junction bases unmatched: 13. Germline V gene data show CDR1 as LNHDA and CDR2 as SQIVND (reference sequence). The CDR3 sequence is 14 residues long. CDR3 DNA: TGTGCCACTACGCCGGGACAGGCCTCCGCTGAAGCTTTCTTT. This sequence encodes CATTPGQASAEAFF.

The V gene is TRBV6-5, the J gene TRBJ1-1; no clear D gene. V shed 4 bases and J shed 3 bases, with 15 bases lying between them. The CDR3 length is 15 residues. Germline CDR1 is MNHEY and CDR2 is SVGAGI. In nucleotides, the CDR3 is TGTGCCAGCAGTTTCAAGAGGCATGGAGACACTGAAGCTTTCTTT. As protein: CASSFKRHGDTEAFF.

This clone was seen a few times. The rearrangement joins TRBV11-3 to TRBJ2-7; D might be TRBD2 (6 bases). The CDR3 covers 14 residues. Trimming left V 1 base short and J 3 bases short, with 10 bases between. CDR1 is SGHNT and CDR2 is YENEEA in the germline V gene. This chain's CDR3 is CASSLGRGFYEQYF. Here the CDR3 DNA reads TGTGCCAGCAGCTTAGGGCGGGGTTTCTACGAGCAGTACTTC.

The chain couples TRBV6-5 to TRBJ1-2; D remains unclear. The CDR3 has 14 amino acids. In germline, CDR1 is MNHEY, CDR2 SVGAGI. Trimming cost V 6 bases and J 8 bases, with 19 bases left between them. CDR3 residues: CASSPAGPTRGYTF. The CDR3 coding sequence is TGTGCCAGCAGCCCCGCGGGCCCAACTCGGGGCTACACCTTC.

The rearrangement uses TRBV12-2 and TRBJ1-2; the table calls TRBD1, which could not be checked here. TRBV12-2 is a documented pseudogene. CDR3 length: 13 amino acids. The CDR3 here is CASRSTWPFGYTF. CDR3 DNA: TGTGCAAGTCGCTCCACATGGCCTTTCGGCTACACCTTC.

This clone showed up just a few times. The rearrangement uses TRBV7-9 and TRBJ1-3, with D unclear. The germline V gene encodes CDR1 SEHNR and CDR2 FQNEAQ (reference sequence). This CDR3 contains 16 residues. The V gene lost 5 bases and the J gene lost 5 bases, with 19 bases spanning the gap. The CDR3 reads CASSPREGSVRNTIYF. The CDR3 DNA is TGTGCCAGCAGCCCCCGGGAGGGTTCAGTCCGAAACACCATATATTTT.

V gene TRBV7-6 combines with J gene TRBJ1-3; a possible D gene is TRBD1 (5 bases). Germline V gene data show CDR1 as SGHVS and CDR2 as FNYEAQ. This CDR3 has 15 amino acids. The V end lost 7 bases, the J end lost 4 bases, and 17 bases lay between the germline ends. CDR3 sequence: CASNANSGQGNTIYF. CDR3 coding DNA: TGTGCCAGCAACGCCAACTCAGGGCAAGGAAACACCATATATTTT.

V and J are TRBV6-5 and TRBJ1-5; D remains ambiguous. The ends were cut back, 8 bases at V and 4 bases at J, with 9 bases in the middle. The germline gives CDR1 MNHEY, CDR2 SVGAGI. The CDR3 is 12 residues long. The chain's CDR3 is CASRTGNQPQHF. DNA for the CDR3: TGTGCCAGCCGGACTGGAAATCAGCCCCAGCATTTT.

This clone was found once. The V and J genes are TRBV7-8 and TRBJ1-3; TRBD1 agrees at 7 bases. The V and J ends lost 5 bases and 4 bases, in that order; junction bases with no gene match: 5. This CDR3 has 14 residues. The germline V gene has CDR1 SGHVS and CDR2 FQNEAQ. The CDR3 here is CASSLPGQGNTIYF. The CDR3 DNA follows: TGTGCCAGCAGCCTACCGGGACAGGGAAACACCATATATTTT.

The V call is TRBV6-5, the J call TRBJ1-2; perhaps TRBD1 as D (6 bases). The CDR3 runs to 14 residues. The ends were cut back, 0 bases at V and 6 bases at J, with 11 bases in the middle. The germline V gene has CDR1 MNHEY and CDR2 SVGAGI. This CDR3 reads CASSYSSNRDGYTF. CDR3 in DNA: TGTGCCAGCAGTTACTCGAGTAACAGGGATGGCTACACCTTC.

The CDR3 nucleotides read TGCAGCGTTGATGCGGCGGTAACCCAAGAGACCCAGTACTTC. This gives the protein CSVDAAVTQETQYF. V gene TRBV29-1 combines with J gene TRBJ2-5; D gene uncertain. Germline-derived CDR1 and CDR2 are SQVTM and ANQGSEA. The CDR3 runs to 14 residues. Trimming pared 3 bases from V and 1 base from J, leaving 12 bases between.

The rearrangement links TRBV7-8 to TRBJ1-5; weak D call: TRBD1 (5 bases). Deletions cut 1 base from V and 7 bases from J, with 11 bases between. The CDR3 loop spans 14 amino acids. Looked up from germline, CDR1 is SGHVS and CDR2 is FQNEAQ. CDR3 nucleotides: TGTGCCAGCAGCTTAGGGGGGGTTTTACAGCCCCAGCATTTT. Translating it yields CASSLGGVLQPQHF.

The chain joins TRBV5-1 to TRBJ1-1; TRBD1 might be the D (6 bases). This CDR3 has 14 amino acids. Germline V gene data show CDR1 as SGHRS and CDR2 as YFSETQ. Trimming took 7 bases from V and 1 from J, leaving 14 bases between them. CDR3 region: CASLEGGSNTEAFF. The CDR3 DNA is TGCGCCAGCCTGGAGGGGGGGTCGAACACTGAAGCTTTCTTT.